This entry describes one TCR beta chain. The data derive from a study of cytomegalovirus exposure and HLA in healthy donors. Researchers ran the PCR with 60 Vbeta and 13 Jbeta primers. Some clones are missing from TCRdb's copy, which holds only in-frame ones; the method was immunoSEQ multiplex PCR. In total, the table holds over 100,000 clones. Trimming removed 3 bases at V and 6 bases at J, with 9 bases between. Germline V CDR1 and CDR2: LNHDA, SQIVND (reference sequence). CDR3 length: 13 residues. Sequencing input: PBMCs. The chain couples TRBV19 to TRBJ1-5; D gene uncertain. This clonotype was obtained from a woman in her thirties or forties in good health and CMV-seropositive. The CDR3 DNA reads as TGTGCCAGTAGTATCGGGGTAAGTCAGCCCCAGCATTTT. Its translation: CASSIGVSQPQHF.